A selection of T cell receptor beta chains follows, all from one sample in a study of T cells in Graves' hyperthyroidism and ophthalmopathy. TCRdb processed the multiplex PCR reads anew with MiXCR; each CDR3 protein has one entry. Of about 260,000 distinct CDR3 sequences listed, 15% to 20% are singletons. The sample consisted of blood. Every receptor here comes from a woman aged 18-29 years with Graves' ophthalmopathy. Both conserved end residues are part of each CDR3. A D gene is named only where the DNA matches it firmly. For some rows the clone size is stated as once, few or many, or as a class when expanded; others skip it.

size	D	V	J	DNA	CDR3
many	TRBD2	TRBV7-2	TRBJ2-5	TGTGCCAGCAGCTCCCTAGCGGGATTGGGTGAGACCCAGTACTTC	CASSSLAGLGETQYF
many	TRBD2	TRBV6-1	TRBJ2-7	TGTGCCAGCAGACCCGGACTAGCGGGGTTCGAGCAGTACTTC	CASRPGLAGFEQYF
many	TRBD1	TRBV7-2	TRBJ2-3	TGTGCCAGCAGCCCCGGGACAGGTTTCACAGATACGCAGTATTTT	CASSPGTGFTDTQYF
many	.	TRBV28	TRBJ2-1	TGTGCCAGCATGGGGCAGACCAATGAGCAGTTCTTC	CASMGQTNEQFF
.	.	TRBV28	TRBJ2-1	TGTGCCAGCAGCGTGGACCGGCAAAGCTCCTACAATGAGCAGTTCTTC	CASSVDRQSSYNEQFF
many	TRBD1	TRBV5-5	TRBJ2-1	TGTGCCAGCAGCTTGGTTACAGGGGGCACCGATGAGCAGTTCTTC	CASSLVTGGTDEQFF
many	.	TRBV30	TRBJ1-1	TGTGCCTGGAGTGTTAACTCACGGGGTCGGGCTTTCTTT	CAWSVNSRGRAFF
.	.	TRBV6-1	TRBJ2-3	TGTGCCAGCAGTGAGCTAGCGCGCACAGATACGCAGTATTTT	CASSELARTDTQYF
.	.	TRBV20-1	TRBJ1-1	TGCAGTGCTCCAACTCGGACGACTGAAGCTTTCTTT	CSAPTRTTEAFF
few	.	TRBV7-9	TRBJ2-1	TGTGCCAGCAGCTTAGCTGCGGCGGGGCACAATGAGCAGTTCTTC	CASSLAAAGHNEQFF